These T cell receptor beta chains were read from a single sample in a study of blood T cell repertoires in COVID-19. Only in-frame clones appear in the TCRdb table, and some are missing; sequencing was by immunoSEQ multiplex PCR. The data show about 200,000 clones, about 82% seen once. Sample: PBMCs or T cells enriched from blood (not recorded which). Receptors originate from a man aged 35-49 years with acute COVID-19. CDR3s include the opening cysteine and the closing phenylalanine or tryptophan. The D gene is left open where the match is weak. Rows may omit the clone size; those that give it use once, few, many or a size class.

j_call clone_size v_call d_call cdr3_length cdr3_nt cdr3_aa
TRBJ1-1 . TRBV4-3 . 14 TGCGCCAGCAGCCAAGGGTACAGGGACACTGAAGCTTTCTTT CASSQGYRDTEAFF
TRBJ1-5 . TRBV6-4 . 18 TGTGCCAGCAGTGACTCAGCTCAGGGTTTGATGAGGAATCAGCCCCAGCATTTT CASSDSAQGLMRNQPQHF
TRBJ2-3 . TRBV5-1 . 15 TGCGCCAGCAACCCCCTCGCCAAGAGGACAGATACGCAGTATTTT CASNPLAKRTDTQYF
TRBJ2-3 . TRBV6-5 . 12 TGTGCCAGCTCCGCGTTCACAGATACGCAGTATTTT CASSAFTDTQYF
TRBJ2-7 once TRBV6-2/TRBV6-3 . 12 TGTGCCAGCAGTTCCTACGCTAGCGAGCAGTACTTC CASSSYASEQYF
TRBJ1-5 . TRBV28 TRBD1 15 TGTGCCAGCAGTTTGCCCCCGGGACAGGGACAGCCCCAGCATTTT CASSLPPGQGQPQHF
TRBJ2-2 . TRBV28 . 15 TGTGCCAGCAGTTTCTTCGGGAGAGGGCCCGGGGAGCTGTTTTTT CASSFFGRGPGELFF
TRBJ1-5 . TRBV7-2 . 14 TGTGCCAGCAGCTTGAGTGGACTTCATCAGCCCCAGCATTTT CASSLSGLHQPQHF
TRBJ2-1 . TRBV6-4 TRBD2 16 TGTGCCAGCAGCTATAGCGGGAGCTCCTCCTACAATGAGCAGTTCTTC CASSYSGSSSYNEQFF
TRBJ1-5 few TRBV24-1 TRBD1 15 TGTGCCACCATTCGATACGGGACAGGTATCCAGCCCCAGCATTTT CATIRYGTGIQPQHF
TRBJ2-1 . TRBV6-5 . 14 TGTGCCAGCAGTTACGGTTTAGGAGCGCGACAGCAGTTCTTC CASSYGLGARQQFF
TRBJ2-5 . TRBV11-2 TRBD2 14 TGTGCCAGCAGCTTTAGCGGGAGTGTCAAGACCCAGTACTTC CASSFSGSVKTQYF
TRBJ2-1 . TRBV5-1 . 15 TGCGCCAGCAGCTTGGTCAGCGGAAACGGAAATGAGCAGTTCTTC CASSLVSGNGNEQFF
TRBJ2-1 once TRBV9 . 14 TGTGCCAGCAGCGTAGCCGGTTGGGGGGATGAGCAGTTCTTC CASSVAGWGDEQFF
TRBJ2-5 . TRBV2 TRBD1 13 TGTGCCAGCACAGGACAGGGGGCCGAGACCCAGTACTTC CASTGQGAETQYF
TRBJ2-3 once TRBV28 . 17 TGTGCCAGCAGTTCCCCCTCAGACAGCCGACACACAGATACGCAGTATTTT CASSSPSDSRHTDTQYF
TRBJ2-2 . TRBV9 TRBD2 16 TGTGCCAGCCGCGGGGGAGGAGCGACAAACACCGGGGAGCTGTTTTTT CASRGGGATNTGELFF
TRBJ1-5 . TRBV7-6 . 15 TGTGCCAGCAGCCCACAAACGGGGGGGTCTCAGCCCCAGCATTTT CASSPQTGGSQPQHF
TRBJ1-2 . TRBV25-1 . 15 TGTGCCAGCAGCTTCCTTAAAAGGGGCCACTATGGCTACACCTTC CASSFLKRGHYGYTF
TRBJ1-2 . TRBV4-2 TRBD1 14 TGTGCCAGCAGCCCCACGGGACAGCTCTATGGCTACACCTTC CASSPTGQLYGYTF
TRBJ2-7 . TRBV11-3 . 14 TGTGCCAGCAGCCTAGGGCGGGGGCCCGACGAGCAGTACTTC CASSLGRGPDEQYF
TRBJ1-1 . TRBV28 . 16 TGTGCCAGCAGTTTCAGACTTCCCGGAGGGAACACTGAAGCTTTCTTT CASSFRLPGGNTEAFF
TRBJ2-1 . TRBV4-1 TRBD2 17 TGCGCCAGCGGGGGGACTAGCGGGACCTTCGCCTACAATGAGCAGTTCTTC CASGGTSGTFAYNEQFF
TRBJ1-6 few TRBV5-4 . 14 TGTGCCAGCAGCTTGGGGCTGATTAATTCACCCCTCCACTTT CASSLGLINSPLHF
TRBJ1-5 . TRBV19 . 17 TGTGCCAGTAGTATAGTGGGAGCAGGCTATAGCAATCAGCCCCAGCATTTT CASSIVGAGYSNQPQHF
TRBJ1-1 . TRBV10-3 . 13 TGTGCCACAAAACAGGTAACCTACACTGAAGCTTTCTTT CATKQVTYTEAFF
TRBJ1-2 . TRBV6-5 TRBD1 15 TGTGCCAGCAGGCAGGGACAGGGGGCCGGCTATGGCTACACCTTC CASRQGQGAGYGYTF